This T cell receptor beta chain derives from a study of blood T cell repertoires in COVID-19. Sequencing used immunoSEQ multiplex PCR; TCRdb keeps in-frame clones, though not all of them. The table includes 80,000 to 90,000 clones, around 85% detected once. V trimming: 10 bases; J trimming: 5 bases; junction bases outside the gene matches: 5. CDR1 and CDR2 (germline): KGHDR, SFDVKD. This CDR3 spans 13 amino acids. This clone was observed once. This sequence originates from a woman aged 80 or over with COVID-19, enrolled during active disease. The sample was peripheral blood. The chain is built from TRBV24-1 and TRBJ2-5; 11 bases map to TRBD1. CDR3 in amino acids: CATGDRGDETQYF. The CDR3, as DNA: TGTGCCACTGGGGACAGGGGGGATGAGACCCAGTACTTC.